These 6 T cell receptor beta chains were sequenced from one sample in a study of T cell repertoires in cytomegalovirus infection (dated by TCRdb to the late 2010s). The sequencer listed for this sample is Illumina HiSeq 1500. Using fastp at Q25 and MiXCR, TCRdb reprocessed the public reads and kept productive beta chains. Rows with one shared CDR3 protein collapse into an entry with the most common genes and DNA. Present in this sample are 160,000 or so distinct CDR3 sequences, 20% to 25% of which were seen just once. Approximately 11% of the sample comes from the top ten. Input material: PBMCs. The receptors stem from a human donor in good health (CMV status not recorded). Some clones in this sample may be carry-over from other donors' samples.

There are a few counts of this clonotype. This chain's CDR3 is CSVAVQNTDTQYF. In nucleotides, the CDR3 is TGCAGCGTTGCGGTTCAAAATACAGATACGCAGTATTTT. The chain combines TRBV29-1 with TRBJ2-3; D is ambiguous. The CDR3 is made up of 13 amino acids. Germline-derived CDR1 and CDR2 are SQVTM and ANQGSEA. The V end was cut by 4 bases, the J end by 3 bases, with 11 bases between.

The chain recombines TRBV28 with TRBJ1-5, with a possible D match to TRBD1 (5 bases). Looked up from germline, CDR1 is MDHEN and CDR2 is SYDVKM. Between the trimmed V and J ends, which lost 2 bases and 3 bases, there was a span of 11 bases. This CDR3 is built from 15 residues. The CDR3: CASSLGGHDNQPQHF. The CDR3 DNA follows: TGTGCCAGCAGTTTAGGCGGACACGACAATCAGCCCCAGCATTTT.

This clonotype has at least ten counts. The gene calls are TRBV7-3 and TRBJ2-2; D possibly corresponds to TRBD2 (5 bases). Looked up from germline, CDR1 is SGHTA and CDR2 is FQGTGA. The CDR3 is made up of 14 amino acids. Trimming pared 2 bases from V and 5 bases from J, leaving 9 bases between. This CDR3 is CASSLQLGTGELFF. The CDR3 DNA sequence: TGTGCCAGCAGCTTACAACTAGGTACCGGGGAGCTGTTTTTT.

This clonotype came up a few times. The chain is built from TRBV9 and TRBJ1-1, with D possibly matching TRBD1 (6 bases). Trimming left V 0 bases short and J 8 bases short, with 14 bases between. The germline CDR1 and CDR2 sequences are SGDLS and YYNGEE. The CDR3 is 14 amino acids. CDR3 sequence: CASSVESRQAEAFF. In DNA, the CDR3 is TGTGCCAGCAGCGTAGAGAGCCGACAGGCGGAAGCTTTCTTT.

This chain links TRBV29-1 with TRBJ2-5; tentatively, D is TRBD2 (5 bases). Trimming cost V 4 bases and J 10 bases, with 10 bases left between them. The length of the CDR3 is 10 residues. CDR1 SQVTM and CDR2 ANQGSEA come from the germline V gene. CDR3 sequence reads: CSVVGVGQYF. The CDR3, as DNA: TGCAGCGTTGTCGGGGTTGGCCAGTACTTC.

The chain employs TRBV28 and TRBJ1-6, with 8 bases that match TRBD1. CDR1 is MDHEN, CDR2 SYDVKM, per germline. Unmatched junction bases numbered 3, after V lost 8 bases and J lost 0 bases. The CDR3 runs 15 residues. In DNA, the CDR3 is TGTGCCAGCCAGGGGGCAAGCTCCTATAATTCACCCCTCCACTTT. It encodes CASQGASSYNSPLHF.